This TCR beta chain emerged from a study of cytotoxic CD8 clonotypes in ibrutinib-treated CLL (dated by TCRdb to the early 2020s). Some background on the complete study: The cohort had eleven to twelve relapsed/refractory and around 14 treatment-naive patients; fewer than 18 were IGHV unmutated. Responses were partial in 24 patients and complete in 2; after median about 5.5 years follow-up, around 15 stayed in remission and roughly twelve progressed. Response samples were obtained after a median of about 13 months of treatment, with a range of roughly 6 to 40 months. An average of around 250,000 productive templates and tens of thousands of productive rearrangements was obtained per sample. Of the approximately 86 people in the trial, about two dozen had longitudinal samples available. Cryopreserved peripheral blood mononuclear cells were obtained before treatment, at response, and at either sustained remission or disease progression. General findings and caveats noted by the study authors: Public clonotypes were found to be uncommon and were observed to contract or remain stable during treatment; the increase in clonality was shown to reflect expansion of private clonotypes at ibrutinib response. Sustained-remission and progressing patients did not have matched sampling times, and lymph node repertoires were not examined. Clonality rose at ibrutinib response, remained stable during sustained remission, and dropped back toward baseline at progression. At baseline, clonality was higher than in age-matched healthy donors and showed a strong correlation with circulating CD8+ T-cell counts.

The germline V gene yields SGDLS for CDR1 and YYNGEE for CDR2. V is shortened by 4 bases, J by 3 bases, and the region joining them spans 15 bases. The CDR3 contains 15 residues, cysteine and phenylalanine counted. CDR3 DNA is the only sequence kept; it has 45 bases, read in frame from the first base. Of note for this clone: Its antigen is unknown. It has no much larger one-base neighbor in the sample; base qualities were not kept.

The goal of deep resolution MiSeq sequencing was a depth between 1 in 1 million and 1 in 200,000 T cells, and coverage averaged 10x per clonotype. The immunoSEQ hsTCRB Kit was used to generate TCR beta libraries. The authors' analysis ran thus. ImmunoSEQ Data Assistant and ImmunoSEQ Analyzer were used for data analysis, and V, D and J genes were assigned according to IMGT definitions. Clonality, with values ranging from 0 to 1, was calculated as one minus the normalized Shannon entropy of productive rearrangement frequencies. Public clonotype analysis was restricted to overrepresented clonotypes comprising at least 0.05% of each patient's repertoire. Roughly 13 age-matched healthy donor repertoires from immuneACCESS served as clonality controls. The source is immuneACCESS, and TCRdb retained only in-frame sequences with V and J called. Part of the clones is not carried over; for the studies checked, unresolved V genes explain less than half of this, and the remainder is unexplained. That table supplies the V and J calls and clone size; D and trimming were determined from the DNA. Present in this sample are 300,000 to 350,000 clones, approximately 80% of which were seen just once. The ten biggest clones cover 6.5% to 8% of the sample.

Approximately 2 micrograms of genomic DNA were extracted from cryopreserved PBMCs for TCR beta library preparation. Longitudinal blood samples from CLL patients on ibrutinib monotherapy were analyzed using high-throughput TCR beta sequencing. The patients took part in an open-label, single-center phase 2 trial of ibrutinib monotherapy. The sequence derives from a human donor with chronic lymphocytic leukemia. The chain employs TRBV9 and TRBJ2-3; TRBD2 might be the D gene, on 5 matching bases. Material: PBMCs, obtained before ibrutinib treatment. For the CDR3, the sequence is CASSLRGLATDTQYF. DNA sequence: TGTGCCAGCAGCCTACGGGGATTAGCGACAGATACGCAGTATTTT.